The 31 T cell receptor beta chains presented below share a single source sample, sequenced in a study of CD8+ T cells in alopecia areata. As the sequencing template, cDNA was produced by extracting RNA and reverse transcribing it. Clones were read by immunoSEQ multiplex PCR, and TCRdb kept only the in-frame ones, dropping some. Of 200,000 to 250,000 clones in the sample, 64% were seen once. The treatment is: oral pan-JAK inhibitor, 5-10 mg twice daily. Sequencing was performed on CD4+ T cells sorted from blood, taken at week 4, from a patient treated with tofacitinib. These TCRs come from a human donor with alopecia areata.

The chain employs TRBV30 and TRBJ2-5, with TRBD2 as a possible D gene (6 bases). This CDR3 contains 14 residues. CDR1 is GTSNPN, CDR2 SVGIG, per germline (reference sequence). The ends were cut back, 3 bases at V and 10 bases at J, with 21 bases in the middle. The CDR3: CAWRATSTGGHQYF. Written as DNA, the CDR3 is TGTGCCTGGAGAGCCACTAGCACGGGTGGGCACCAGTACTTC. The full variable domain, with the rest looked up from reference TRBV30 and TRBJ2-5, is SQTIHQWPATLVQPVGSPLSLECTVEGTSNPNLYWYRQAAGRGLQLLFYSVGIGQISSEVPQNLSASRPQDRQFILSSKKLLLSDSGFYLCAWRATSTGGHQYFGPGTRLLVL.

This clone was detected a few times. The gene calls are TRBV7-2 and TRBJ1-5, with D tentatively TRBD1 (5 bases). This CDR3 is built from 14 residues. Germline loops: CDR1 SGHTA, CDR2 FQGNSA. The V gene lost 7 bases and the J gene lost 5 bases, with 15 bases spanning the gap. CDR3 DNA sequence: TGTGCCAGCAACTCGGAGGGACGCGATCAGCCCCAGCATTTT. This sequence encodes CASNSEGRDQPQHF. Complete variable domain (other parts from reference TRBV7-2 and TRBJ1-5): GAGVSQSPSNKVTEKGKDVELRCDPISGHTALYWYRQSLGQGLEFLIYFQGNSAPDKSGLPSDRFSAERTGGSVSTLTIQRTQQEDSAVYLCASNSEGRDQPQHFGDGTRLSIL.

This clone was picked up a small number of times. The chain links TRBV5-1 to TRBJ2-5, with TRBD2 matching over 11 bases. CDR3 size: 17 residues. CDR1 and CDR2 from the germline V gene are SGHRS and YFSETQ. V gave up 1 base and J gave up 1 base; unmatched junction bases: 6. The CDR3: CASSLYPGLAAQETQYF. The CDR3 bases are TGCGCCAGCAGCTTGTACCCGGGACTAGCGGCCCAAGAGACCCAGTACTTC.

The chain couples TRBV29-1 to TRBJ2-7, with 8 nucleotides matching TRBD1. The CDR3 loop spans 11 amino acids. Germline CDR1 and CDR2: SQVTM and ANQGSEA. Trimming cost V 7 bases and J 2 bases; bases outside gene matches: 1. The CDR3 sequence is CSGQGPYEQYF. Written as DNA, the CDR3 is TGCAGCGGACAGGGGCCCTACGAGCAGTACTTC.

This chain uses TRBV13 with TRBJ2-3; 15 bases are shared with TRBD2. The germline CDR1 and CDR2 sequences are PRHDT and FYEKMQ (reference sequence). V trimming: 3 bases; J trimming: 4 bases; junction bases outside the gene matches: 5. The CDR3 spans 17 residues. The CDR3 reads CASSFAGLAGGSDTQYF. The DNA of the CDR3 is TGTGCCAGCAGCTTCGCAGGACTAGCGGGGGGGTCAGATACGCAGTATTTT.

This chain links TRBV7-9 with TRBJ1-3, with 7 bases aligning to TRBD1. CDR1 and CDR2 from the germline V gene are SEHNR and FQNEAQ (reference sequence). This CDR3 contains 15 residues. The junction had 4 bases not matched to a gene; V was cut back by 5 bases and J by 0 bases. The CDR3 here is CASSPGTASGNTIYF. In DNA form, the CDR3 reads TGTGCCAGCAGCCCGGGGACAGCCTCTGGAAACACCATATATTTT.

The chain links TRBV29-1 to TRBJ2-3, with 7 nucleotides matching TRBD1. CDR1 is SQVTM, CDR2 ANQGSEA, per germline. The CDR3 is made up of 14 amino acids. With V trimmed by 6 bases and J by 1 base, 7 bases remained unmatched. This CDR3 is CSVNRQGGTDTQYF. The CDR3 DNA reads TGCAGCGTCAATAGACAGGGAGGCACAGATACGCAGTATTTT.

The chain combines TRBV30 with TRBJ1-1; the D is unclear. This CDR3 comprises 15 residues. V was clipped by 3 bases and J by 0 bases, with 14 bases between them. The V gene's germline CDR1 is GTSNPN and CDR2 SVGIG (reference sequence). CDR3 sequence reads: CAWRLSGSMNTEAFF. The CDR3 DNA follows: TGTGCCTGGAGACTAAGCGGCAGTATGAACACTGAAGCTTTCTTT.

The rearrangement uses TRBV4-2 and TRBJ2-1, with 12 bases matching TRBD2. The ends lost 3 bases at V and 4 bases at J; junction bases unmatched: 7. The CDR3 loop spans 17 amino acids. CDR1 and CDR2 from the germline V gene are LGHNA and YNFKEQ. In DNA form, the CDR3 reads TGTGCCAGCAGCCACCTCCTAGCGGGGGGGGGATACAATGAGCAGTTCTTC. Translating gives CASSHLLAGGGYNEQFF.

This chain's CDR3 is CAWSGGRDQPQHF. In nucleotides, the CDR3 is TGTGCCTGGAGTGGGGGAAGGGATCAGCCCCAGCATTTT. V and J are TRBV30 and TRBJ1-5; D gene ambiguous. The germline gives CDR1 GTSNPN, CDR2 SVGIG (reference sequence). The CDR3 has 13 amino acids. V was cut by 1 base and J by 5 bases, with 9 bases left in between.

This chain uses TRBV2 with TRBJ1-1; D gene uncertain. V lost 4 bases, J lost 1 base, and 7 bases lay in between. Germline V gene lookup returns CDR1 SNHLY and CDR2 FYNNEI. CDR3 length: 13 amino acids. DNA of the CDR3: TGTGCCAGCAGTGGTCTCCCGAACACTGAAGCTTTCTTT. Its translation is CASSGLPNTEAFF. The variable domain in full, completed from reference TRBV2 and TRBJ1-1, reads EPEVTQTPSHQVTQMGQEVILRCVPISNHLYFYWYRQILGQKVEFLVSFYNNEISEKSEIFDDQFSVERPDGSNFTLKIRSTKLEDSAMYFCASSGLPNTEAFFGQGTRLTVV.

V usage is TRBV5-1 and J usage is TRBJ2-7; possible D gene TRBD1, 5 bases. Trimming stripped 5 bases from V and 3 bases from J, with 9 bases between. From germline, CDR1 is SGHRS and CDR2 YFSETQ. The length of the CDR3 is 12 residues. CDR3 sequence reads: CASRMTVYEQYF. The CDR3 DNA follows: TGCGCCAGCAGAATGACAGTCTACGAGCAGTACTTC.

J is TRBJ1-1 and V is TRBV27; D gene uncertain. The CDR3 loop spans 18 amino acids. Germline lookup yields CDR1 MNHEY and CDR2 SMNVEV (reference sequence). V was shortened by 5 bases and J by 1 base, with 23 bases between the two germline ends. The CDR3 is CASSPSLGRRYRNTEAFF. As DNA, the CDR3 is TGTGCCAGCAGTCCCTCTCTGGGCCGCCGTTATAGGAACACTGAAGCTTTCTTT.

The chain links TRBV2 to TRBJ1-6, with 9 bases matching TRBD1. After removal of 6 bases from V and 2 bases from J, the junction contained 5 bases not matched to a gene. The CDR3 length is 16 residues. Germline-derived CDR1 and CDR2 are SNHLY and FYNNEI. CDR3 sequence (DNA): TGTGCCAGCAGCCAACAGGGGGCGACCTATAATTCACCCCTCCACTTT. It is translated as CASSQQGATYNSPLHF.

This CDR3 reads CASSPRNTGELFF. In DNA form, the CDR3 reads TGTGCCAGCTCACCCCGGAACACCGGGGAGCTGTTTTTT. This chain connects TRBV18 to TRBJ2-2, with no clear D. CDR1 KGHSH and CDR2 LQKENI come from the germline V gene. The CDR3 extends over 13 amino acids. V lost 3 bases and J 1 base, leaving 3 bases between the germline ends.

The rearrangement links TRBV29-1 to TRBJ1-1, with 7 bases fitting TRBD1. J was trimmed by 11 bases and V by 7 bases; bases with no gene match: 13. This CDR3 is 12 amino acids long. The germline gives CDR1 SQVTM, CDR2 ANQGSEA. The CDR3 DNA reads TGCAGCGGCGTGGACAGGTTTAACTGGGCTTTCTTT. Protein: CSGVDRFNWAFF.

The CDR3 loop reads CASSFLYEQFF. DNA for the CDR3: TGTGCCAGCAGCTTCCTCTATGAGCAGTTCTTC. The chain carries TRBV7-2 and TRBJ2-1, with no clear D. Germline CDR1 is SGHTA and CDR2 is FQGNSA. This CDR3 region has 11 residues. Deletions cut 3 bases from V and 8 bases from J, with 5 bases between.

The CDR3 spells CASRWTGELFF. The CDR3 DNA reads as TGTGCCAGCAGATGGACCGGGGAGCTGTTTTTT. The V and J genes are TRBV6-1 and TRBJ2-2, with D hard to call. Looked up from germline, CDR1 is MNHNS and CDR2 is SASEGT. The CDR3 consists of 11 residues. V was clipped by 6 bases and J by 5 bases, with 4 bases between them.

V and J are TRBV9 and TRBJ2-3; D perhaps matches TRBD1 (5 bases). The CDR3 loop spans 14 amino acids. In germline, CDR1 is SGDLS, CDR2 YYNGEE. Trimming removed 3 bases from V and 6 bases from J, with 14 bases in between. The CDR3 is CASSALQGVDTQYF. In DNA form, the CDR3 reads TGTGCCAGCAGCGCCCTCCAAGGGGTGGATACGCAGTATTTT.

The V call is TRBV4-3, the J call TRBJ2-5; D may be TRBD2 (7 bases). Germline V gene data show CDR1 as LGHNA and CDR2 as YSLEER. Trimming shortened V by 0 bases and J by 10 bases, and 18 bases separated the two germline ends. The length of the CDR3 is 15 residues. The CDR3 spells CASSQDAQGRVGQYF. CDR3 coding DNA: TGCGCCAGCAGCCAAGATGCCCAGGGGAGGGTTGGCCAGTACTTC.

The gene calls are TRBV2 and TRBJ2-4; the match to TRBD2 covers 14 bases. The CDR3 covers 18 residues. Germline values: CDR1 SNHLY, CDR2 FYNNEI. The trim removed 10 bases at V and 2 bases at J, leaving 13 bases unmatched. CDR3 amino acids: CATAGTSGGPTSKNIQYF. In DNA form, the CDR3 reads TGTGCCACAGCTGGGACTAGCGGGGGCCCAACTTCCAAAAACATTCAGTACTTC.

The chain is built from TRBV29-1 and TRBJ1-2, with a possible D match to TRBD1 (5 bases). This CDR3 has 11 residues. The germline gives CDR1 SQVTM, CDR2 ANQGSEA. Trimming removed 8 bases from V and 3 bases from J, with 10 bases in between. The CDR3 region has the DNA TGCAGCACGGGGGAAGACTATGGCTACACCTTC. Its protein is CSTGEDYGYTF.

This chain links TRBV7-2 with TRBJ2-5; D unresolved. Trimming left V 5 bases short and J 5 bases short, with 9 bases between. Per germline, CDR1 SGHTA and CDR2 FQGNSA. This CDR3 has 12 amino acids. This chain's CDR3 is CASSPFRETQYF. The CDR3 DNA sequence: TGTGCCAGCAGCCCCTTTAGGGAGACCCAGTACTTC.

The chain combines TRBV30 with TRBJ1-2; D is perhaps TRBD1 (5 bases). Germline CDR1 GTSNPN, CDR2 SVGIG (reference sequence). The ends were cut back, 0 bases at V and 8 bases at J, with 10 bases in the middle. This CDR3 contains 12 residues. CDR3 amino acids: CAWSVGAAGYTF. The CDR3 nucleotides are TGTGCCTGGAGTGTAGGGGCAGCGGGCTACACCTTC.

V gene TRBV14 combines with J gene TRBJ1-2; the match to TRBD1 covers 7 bases. The junction had 9 bases not matched to a gene; V was cut back by 0 bases and J by 8 bases. The CDR3 has 15 residues. CDR1 and CDR2 from the germline V gene are SGHDN and FVKESK. CDR3 residues: CASSQDPTTGDGYTF. As DNA, the CDR3 is TGTGCCAGCAGCCAAGATCCAACCACAGGGGACGGCTACACCTTC.

CDR3 sequence (DNA): TGTGCCAGCAGCTTCTATGGGACCGACAGGGAGACCCAGTACTTC. Its protein product is CASSFYGTDRETQYF. The rearrangement joins TRBV7-2 to TRBJ2-5, with D perhaps TRBD1 (6 bases). V shed 3 bases and J shed 5 bases, with 16 bases lying between them. The CDR3 contains 15 residues. Per the germline V gene, CDR1 is SGHTA and CDR2 is FQGNSA.

The gene calls are TRBV15 and TRBJ2-3; tentative D call: TRBD2 (5 bases). CDR1 LNHNV and CDR2 YYDKDF come from the germline V gene (reference sequence). This CDR3 has 13 amino acids. V lost 8 bases and J lost 2, with 11 bases in between. CDR3 sequence reads: CATRGSYTDTQYF. CDR3 coding DNA: TGTGCCACCCGCGGGTCGTACACAGATACGCAGTATTTT.

J is TRBJ2-5 and V is TRBV29-1; a weak D match, TRBD2 (7 bases). The V gene's germline CDR1 is SQVTM and CDR2 ANQGSEA. V was trimmed by 4 bases and J by 5 bases, leaving 17 bases between them. The CDR3 contains 14 residues. This chain's CDR3 is CSVVGGGALETQYF. DNA of the CDR3: TGCAGCGTTGTTGGTGGGGGGGCCTTGGAGACCCAGTACTTC.

The CDR3 bases are TGTGCCAGCAGCCAATCTCACGGAGACTATGGCTACACCTTC. This codes for CASSQSHGDYGYTF. The rearrangement joins TRBV5-6 to TRBJ1-2; D is unclear. V lost 4 bases to trimming and J lost 3 bases, with 13 bases between them. Germline V gene data show CDR1 as SGHDT and CDR2 as YYEEEE. The CDR3 is 14 residues long.

The V gene is TRBV5-4, the J gene TRBJ1-2, with D possibly matching TRBD1 (5 bases). Trimming removed 0 bases from V and 8 bases from J, with 17 bases in between. Germline values: CDR1 SGHNT, CDR2 YYREEE (reference sequence). This CDR3 comprises 15 residues. DNA of the CDR3: TGTGCCAGCAGCTTGGAGGGCAGGGTGTTACCGGGCTACACCTTC. Translated: CASSLEGRVLPGYTF.

CDR3 residues: CASSAQGYGPYEQYF. CDR3 sequence (DNA): TGTGCCAGCAGCGCGCAGGGGTATGGGCCCTACGAGCAGTACTTC. J is TRBJ2-7 and V is TRBV9, with D perhaps matching TRBD1 (6 bases). This CDR3 spans 15 amino acids. Germline V CDR1 and CDR2: SGDLS, YYNGEE. V lost 3 bases and J lost 2, with 15 bases in between.